This passage covers 17 T cell receptor beta chains from one sample sequenced in a study of early T cells in non-severe SARS-CoV-2 infection. TCRdb ran MiXCR on the 5' RACE reads and lists one entry per CDR3 protein. Of under 70,000 distinct CDR3 sequences listed, roughly 13% are singletons. The sequencing sample was made of whole blood. The source of these receptors is an adult who was a healthcare worker with PCR-confirmed SARS-CoV-2 infection or an uninfected control (not recorded which).

This clonotype was observed a handful of times. This chain connects TRBV6-2 or TRBV6-3 to TRBJ2-3; no firm D call. V was shortened by 10 bases and J by 6 bases, with 20 bases between the two germline ends. CDR1 and CDR2 (germline): MNHEY, SVGEGT. The CDR3 is made up of 14 amino acids. CDR3 sequence reads: CATTSPAVSDTQYF. The CDR3 nucleotides read TGTGCCACCACTTCCCCTGCAGTATCTGATACGCAGTATTTT.

The V and J genes are TRBV3-1 and TRBJ2-7; D not resolved. Germline values: CDR1 LGHDT, CDR2 YNNKEL (reference sequence). The CDR3 spans 16 residues. Trimming took 2 bases from V and 6 from J, leaving 20 bases between them. The CDR3 coding sequence is TGTGCCAGCAGCCAATTCGCGCTGAGTACGTTGAGCGAGCAGTACTTC. It translates to CASSQFALSTLSEQYF.

The chain couples TRBV6-6 to TRBJ2-1, with 7 bases lining up with TRBD1. V shed 5 bases and J 4 bases; nucleotides not matched to a gene: 5. Germline CDR1 reads MNHNY; CDR2 reads SVGAGI (reference sequence). The CDR3 has 14 residues. The chain's CDR3 is CASSNRDRYNEQFF. The DNA for the CDR3 is TGTGCCAGCAGTAATCGGGACAGATACAATGAGCAGTTCTTC.

A few counts support this clonotype. The chain employs TRBV5-1 and TRBJ2-3; 9 bases are a match to TRBD2. V shed 0 bases and J 1 base; nucleotides not matched to a gene: 6. The CDR3 sequence is 17 residues long. The germline gives CDR1 SGHRS, CDR2 YFSETQ. CDR3 loop: CASSLELAGVGTDTQYF. CDR3 nucleotides: TGCGCCAGCAGCTTGGAGTTAGCGGGAGTCGGCACAGATACGCAGTATTTT.

This clonotype was counted between two and nine times. V usage is TRBV4-2 and J usage is TRBJ2-4; a weak D match, TRBD1 (5 bases). Looked up from germline, CDR1 is LGHNA and CDR2 is YNFKEQ. The CDR3 is made up of 18 amino acids. V was pared by 1 base and J by 0 bases, with 16 bases between. In DNA form, the CDR3 reads TGTGCCAGCAGCCAAGGACAGCACGGGTCCATAGCCAAAAACATTCAGTACTTC. It encodes CASSQGQHGSIAKNIQYF.

CDR3 bases: TGTGCCAGCAGCACATTCATTACCAATTCCGGGACAGGGATCTCCTACGAGCAGTACTTC. As protein: CASSTFITNSGTGISYEQYF. V gene TRBV11-2 combines with J gene TRBJ2-7; 9 nucleotides agree with TRBD1. The CDR3 spans 20 residues. Germline values: CDR1 SGHAT, CDR2 FQNNGV. With 5 bases clipped from V and 0 bases from J, the junction kept 20 bases outside the gene matches.

The chain links TRBV7-8 to TRBJ2-4; no firm D call. V lost 5 bases and J 5 bases, leaving 13 bases between the germline ends. The CDR3 runs 14 residues. Germline lookup yields CDR1 SGHVS and CDR2 FQNEAQ. The CDR3 coding sequence is TGTGCCAGCAGCCTCCGGGCCGATCAAAACATTCAGTACTTC. It yields the protein CASSLRADQNIQYF.

J is TRBJ2-2 and V is TRBV11-2; a weak D match, TRBD2 (6 bases). Trimming cost V 1 base and J 6 bases, with 15 bases left between them. CDR1 is SGHAT, CDR2 FQNNGV, per germline. The length of the CDR3 is 16 residues. The chain's CDR3 is CASSLGILAVAGELFF. CDR3 in DNA: TGTGCCAGCAGCTTAGGGATCTTAGCGGTGGCCGGGGAGCTGTTTTTT.

This clonotype showed up many times. The V gene is TRBV12-5, the J gene TRBJ2-3, with D unclear. CDR3 length: 17 amino acids. V lost 1 base to trimming and J lost 0 bases, with 14 bases between them. CDR1 and CDR2 (germline): LGHNT, FRNRAP. Here the CDR3 DNA reads TGTGCTAGTGGTTTGGGAACTGGCGGAGCTAGCACAGATACGCAGTATTTT. Its protein is CASGLGTGGASTDTQYF.

This clonotype was seen ten or more times. This CDR3 is CSASFRDREGEQYF. DNA of the CDR3: TGCAGTGCTAGTTTCCGGGACAGGGAAGGCGAGCAGTACTTC. The chain joins TRBV20-1 to TRBJ2-7; 9 bases line up with TRBD1. CDR3 length equals 14 residues. Trimming at V came to 3 bases and at J to 6 bases, leaving 9 bases not matched to a gene. Germline CDR1 and CDR2: DFQATT and SNEGSKA (reference sequence).

DNA of the CDR3: TGTGCCAGCAGTGAAACTAATAGCAATCAGCCCCAGCATTTT. Translating gives CASSETNSNQPQHF. The chain couples TRBV2 to TRBJ1-5; D gene ambiguous. The germline gives CDR1 SNHLY, CDR2 FYNNEI. V gave up 2 bases and J gave up 0 bases, with 5 bases separating them. CDR3 size: 14 residues.

This chain connects TRBV28 to TRBJ2-7; TRBD1 is a possible D gene (6 bases). The CDR3 has 12 amino acids. With 7 bases removed from V and 3 bases from J, the gap between germline ends came to 10 bases. From germline, CDR1 is MDHEN and CDR2 SYDVKM. In DNA, the CDR3 is TGTGCCAGCAAACAGGGAGACTACGAGCAGTACTTC. It encodes CASKQGDYEQYF.

This clonotype was seen a handful of times. The gene calls are TRBV29-1 and TRBJ2-3, with 7 bases lining up with TRBD2. Germline CDR1 and CDR2: SQVTM and ANQGSEA. The CDR3 contains 14 residues. With V trimmed by 1 base and J by 4 bases, 5 bases remained unmatched. The CDR3 coding sequence is TGCAGCGTTGAAGGCGGGAGTGGCGCAGATACGCAGTATTTT. Amino acid sequence: CSVEGGSGADTQYF.

This clonotype has only a few counts. This chain links TRBV5-1 with TRBJ2-5; 8 bases are a match to TRBD2. Losses at the gene ends were 4 bases for V and 1 base for J; bases not matched to a gene: 21. The CDR3 sequence is 20 residues long. Germline assignment: CDR1 SGHRS and CDR2 YFSETQ. Written as DNA, the CDR3 is TGCGCCAGCAGCCTAGCGCCGGGCTCTTTTAGCGGGGTTGCCCAAGAGACCCAGTACTTC. It specifies CASSLAPGSFSGVAQETQYF.

This clonotype appeared many times. The chain carries TRBV5-5 and TRBJ1-5; D is uncertain. The V and J ends lost 0 bases and 5 bases respectively, with 6 bases between them. There are 13 residues in the CDR3. The germline gives CDR1 SGHKS, CDR2 YYEKEE (reference sequence). The CDR3, as DNA: TGTGCCAGCAGCTTGGCCCCCGATCAGCCCCAGCATTTT. Its translation: CASSLAPDQPQHF.

This clonotype was counted between two and nine times. This chain links TRBV30 with TRBJ1-5; D gene unclear. Trimming removed 1 base from V and 6 bases from J, with 13 bases in between. This CDR3 spans 14 amino acids. Germline-derived CDR1 and CDR2 are GTSNPN and SVGIG (reference sequence). In DNA form, the CDR3 reads TGTGCCTGGAGTGGTTATGGCGGAACTCAGCCCCAGCATTTT. This translates into CAWSGYGGTQPQHF. The full variable domain, its missing parts supplied by reference TRBV30 and TRBJ1-5, is SQTIHQWPATLVQPVGSPLSLECTVEGTSNPNLYWYRQAAGRGLQLLFYSVGIGQISSEVPQNLSASRPQDRQFILSSKKLLLSDSGFYLCAWSGYGGTQPQHFGDGTRLSIL.

This clonotype came up many times. The gene calls are TRBV29-1 and TRBJ1-2; no clear D. The CDR3 runs 10 residues. Germline lookup yields CDR1 SQVTM and CDR2 ANQGSEA. V was cut by 7 bases and J by 6 bases, with 9 bases left in between. CDR3 sequence: CSAGDDGYTF. The CDR3 DNA reads TGCAGCGCGGGAGATGATGGCTACACCTTC.